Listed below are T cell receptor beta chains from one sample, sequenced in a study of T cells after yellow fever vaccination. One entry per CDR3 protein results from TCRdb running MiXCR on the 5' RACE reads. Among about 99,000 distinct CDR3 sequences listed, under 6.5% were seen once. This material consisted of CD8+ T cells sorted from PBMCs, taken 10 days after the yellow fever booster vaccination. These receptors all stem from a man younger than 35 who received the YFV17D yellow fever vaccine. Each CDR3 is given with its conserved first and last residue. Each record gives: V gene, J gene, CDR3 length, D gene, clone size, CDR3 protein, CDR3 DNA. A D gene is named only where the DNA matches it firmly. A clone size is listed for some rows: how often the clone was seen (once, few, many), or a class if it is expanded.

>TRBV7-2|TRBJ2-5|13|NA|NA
CASRPQGQETQYF
TGTGCCAGCAGACCACAGGGTCAAGAGACCCAGTACTTC
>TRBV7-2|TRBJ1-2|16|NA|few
CASAQPYRALVSGYTF
TGTGCCAGCGCCCAACCCTACAGGGCCCTGGTGTCTGGCTACACCTTC
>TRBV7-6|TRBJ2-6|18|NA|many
CASREQGQTFSGANVLTF
TGTGCCAGCAGAGAACAGGGCCAAACCTTCTCTGGGGCCAACGTCCTGACTTTC
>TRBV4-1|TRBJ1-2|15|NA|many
CASSRTSEGDYGYTF
TGCGCCAGCAGCCGCACATCGGAAGGAGACTATGGCTACACCTTC
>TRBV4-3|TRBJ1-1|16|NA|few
CASSQETVVTNTEAFF
TGCGCCAGCAGCCAAGAGACAGTTGTCACGAACACTGAAGCTTTCTTT
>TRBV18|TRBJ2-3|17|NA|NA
CASSPWTAAITRDTQYF
TGTGCCAGCTCACCATGGACAGCGGCGATAACAAGGGATACGCAGTATTTT
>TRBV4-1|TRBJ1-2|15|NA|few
CASSQDSADYYGYTF
TGCGCCAGCAGCCAAGATTCCGCAGATTACTATGGCTACACCTTC
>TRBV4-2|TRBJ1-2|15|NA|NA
CASSPQRQSNYGYTF
TGTGCCAGCAGCCCCCAGAGACAGTCCAACTATGGCTACACCTTC
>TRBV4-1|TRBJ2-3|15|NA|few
CASSQSGDLTDTQYF
TGCGCCAGCAGCCAATCCGGCGACTTAACAGATACGCAGTATTTT
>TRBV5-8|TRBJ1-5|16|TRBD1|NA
CASSLYGTASNQPQHF
TGTGCCAGCAGCTTGTATGGGACAGCTAGCAATCAGCCCCAGCATTTT
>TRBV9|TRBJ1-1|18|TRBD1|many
CASSNPPGQGAGNTEAFF
TGTGCCAGCAGCAACCCACCGGGACAGGGAGCCGGCAACACTGAAGCTTTCTTT
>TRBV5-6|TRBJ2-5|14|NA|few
CASSSRDGEETQYF
TGTGCCAGCAGCTCCCGGGACGGAGAAGAGACCCAGTACTTC
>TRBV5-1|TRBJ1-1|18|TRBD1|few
CASSLGVWDRDMNTEAFF
TGCGCCAGCAGCTTGGGCGTCTGGGACAGGGATATGAACACTGAAGCTTTCTTT
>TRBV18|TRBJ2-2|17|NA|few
CASSPWDLVGNTGELFF
TGTGCCAGCTCACCGTGGGACCTCGTAGGAAACACCGGGGAGCTGTTTTTT
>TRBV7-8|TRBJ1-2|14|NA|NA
CASSLLPWNYGYTF
TGTGCCAGCAGCTTATTACCCTGGAACTATGGCTACACCTTC
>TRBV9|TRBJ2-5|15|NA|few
CASSVGVREEETQYF
TGTGCCAGCAGCGTAGGGGTCAGGGAGGAAGAGACCCAGTACTTC
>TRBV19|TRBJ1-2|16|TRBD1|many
CASSRQGAIGSYGYTF
TGTGCCAGTAGCCGACAGGGGGCAATTGGAAGCTATGGCTACACCTTC
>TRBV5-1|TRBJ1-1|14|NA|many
CASSLGQANTEAFF
TGCGCCAGCAGCTTGGGACAAGCGAACACTGAAGCTTTCTTT
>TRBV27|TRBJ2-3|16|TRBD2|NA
CASSSGVAGGKDTQYF
TGTGCCAGCAGTTCGGGTGTAGCGGGGGGTAAGGATACGCAGTATTTT
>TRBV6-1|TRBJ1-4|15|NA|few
CASSDSLATNEKLFF
TGTGCCAGCAGTGACAGCCTCGCAACTAATGAAAAACTGTTTTTT
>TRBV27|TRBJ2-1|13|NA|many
CASSWGGDNEQFF
TGTGCCAGCAGTTGGGGCGGTGACAATGAGCAGTTCTTC
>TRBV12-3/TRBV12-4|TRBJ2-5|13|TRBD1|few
CASSQGQKETQYF
TGTGCCAGCAGCCAGGGACAGAAAGAGACCCAGTACTTC
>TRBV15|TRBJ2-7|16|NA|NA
CATSGGLGTLVNEQYF
TGTGCCACCAGCGGGGGCCTAGGGACCCTGGTGAACGAGCAGTACTTC
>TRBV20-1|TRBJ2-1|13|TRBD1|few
CSARDRANNEQFF
TGCAGTGCTAGGGACAGGGCTAACAATGAGCAGTTCTTC
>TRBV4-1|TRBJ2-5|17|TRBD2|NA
CASSQGHSGGAEETQYF
TGCGCCAGCAGCCAAGGGCATAGCGGGGGGGCCGAAGAGACCCAGTACTTC
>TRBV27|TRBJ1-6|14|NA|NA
CASSFLNYNSPLHF
TGTGCCAGCAGTTTCTTGAACTATAATTCACCCCTCCACTTT
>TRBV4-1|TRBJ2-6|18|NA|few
CASSLPGESLSGANVLTF
TGCGCCAGCAGCCTCCCGGGGGAGAGCCTCTCTGGGGCCAACGTCCTGACTTTC
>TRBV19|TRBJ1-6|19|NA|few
CASSSGQKITRSYNSPLHF
TGTGCCAGTAGTAGCGGACAGAAGATTACGCGCTCCTATAATTCACCCCTCCACTTT
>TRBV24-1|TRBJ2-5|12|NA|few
CATSSGPGTQYF
TGTGCCACCAGCAGCGGGCCAGGGACCCAGTACTTC
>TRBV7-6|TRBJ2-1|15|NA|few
CASSGTGLFYNEQFF
TGTGCCAGCAGCGGTACGGGACTGTTCTACAATGAGCAGTTCTTC
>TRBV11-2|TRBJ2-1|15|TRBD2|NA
CASTTGTSGYNEQFF
TGTGCCAGCACAACCGGGACTAGCGGCTACAATGAGCAGTTCTTC
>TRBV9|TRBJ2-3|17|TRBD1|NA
CASSVETGEVSTDTQYF
TGTGCCAGCAGCGTAGAGACAGGGGAGGTGAGCACAGATACGCAGTATTTT
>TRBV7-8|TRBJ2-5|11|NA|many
CASSLMETQYF
TGTGCCAGCAGCTTAATGGAGACCCAGTACTTC
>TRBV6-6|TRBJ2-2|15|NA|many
CASSYSSKRVGELFF
TGTGCCAGCAGTTACTCCTCGAAGAGGGTCGGGGAGCTGTTTTTT
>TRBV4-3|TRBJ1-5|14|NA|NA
CASSQIGERQPQHF
TGCGCCAGCAGCCAAATCGGGGAGAGACAGCCCCAGCATTTT
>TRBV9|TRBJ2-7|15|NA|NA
CASSVGSEQNYEQYF
TGTGCCAGCAGCGTAGGGTCAGAACAGAACTACGAGCAGTACTTC
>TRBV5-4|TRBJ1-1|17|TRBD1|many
CASSSTDYRGLNTEAFF
TGTGCCAGCAGCTCAACCGACTACAGGGGGCTGAACACTGAAGCTTTCTTT
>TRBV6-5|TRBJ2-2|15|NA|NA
CASSSTGANTGELFF
TGTGCCAGCAGTTCTACGGGTGCGAACACCGGGGAGCTGTTTTTT
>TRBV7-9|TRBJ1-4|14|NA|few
CASSSDTEWEKLFF
TGTGCCAGCAGCTCGGACACGGAGTGGGAAAAACTGTTTTTT
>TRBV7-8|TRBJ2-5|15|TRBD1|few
CASSPGQGEGETQYF
TGTGCCAGCAGCCCGGGACAGGGCGAGGGAGAGACCCAGTACTTC
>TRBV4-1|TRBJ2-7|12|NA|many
CASSQGVREQYF
TGCGCCAGCAGCCAAGGAGTTCGCGAGCAGTACTTC
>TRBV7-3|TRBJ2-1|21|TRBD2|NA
CASSFRPLAGGVWSSYNEQFF
TGTGCCAGCAGCTTCCGACCCCTAGCGGGGGGGGTCTGGAGCTCCTACAATGAGCAGTTCTTC
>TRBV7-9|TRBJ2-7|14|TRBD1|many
CASSIGTGAYEQYF
TGTGCCAGCAGCATAGGGACAGGAGCCTACGAGCAGTACTTC
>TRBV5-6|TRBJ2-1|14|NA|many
CASSLDSSYNEQFF
TGTGCCAGCAGCTTGGACAGTTCCTACAATGAGCAGTTCTTC
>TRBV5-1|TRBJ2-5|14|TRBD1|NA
CASSPGQYQETQYF
TGCGCCAGCAGCCCGGGACAGTACCAAGAGACCCAGTACTTC
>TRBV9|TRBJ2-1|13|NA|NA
CASSVGGINEQFF
TGTGCCAGCAGCGTAGGGGGGATCAATGAGCAGTTCTTC